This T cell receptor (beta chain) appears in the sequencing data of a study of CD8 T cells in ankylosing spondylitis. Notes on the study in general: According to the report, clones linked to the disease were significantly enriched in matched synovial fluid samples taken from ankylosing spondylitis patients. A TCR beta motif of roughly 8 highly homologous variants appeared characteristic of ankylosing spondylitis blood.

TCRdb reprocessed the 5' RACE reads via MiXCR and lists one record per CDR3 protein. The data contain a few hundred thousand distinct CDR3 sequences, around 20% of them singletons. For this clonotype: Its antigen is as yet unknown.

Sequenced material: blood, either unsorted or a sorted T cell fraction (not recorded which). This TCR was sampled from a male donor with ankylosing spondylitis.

The CDR3 spells CASSPLDSNYGYTF. The CDR3 region has the DNA TGTGCCAGCAGCCCGTTAGATTCTAACTATGGCTACACCTTC. This rearrangement joins TRBV7-9 to TRBJ1-2, with D unclear. The germline V gene has CDR1 SEHNR and CDR2 FQNEAQ (reference sequence). Between the trimmed V and J ends, which lost 5 bases and 0 bases, there was a span of 10 bases. This CDR3 has 14 amino acids.